This paragraph covers one TCR beta chain sequence. Its antigen is undetermined. The sample is drawn from a study of T cell repertoires in cytomegalovirus infection. One entry per CDR3 protein, called by TCRdb with MiXCR from the reads. The sample yields some 300,000 distinct CDR3 sequences, around a sixth seen once. Broader study findings: The response measured ex vivo was dominated by TCR beta clonotypes (HLA-C-restricted and CMV-specific). Identification of carriers of CMV plus the relevant HLA was achieved through cumulative public TCR beta family frequency.

With 5 bases clipped from V and 7 bases from J, the junction kept 10 bases outside the gene matches. Per germline, CDR1 SGHAT and CDR2 FQNNGV. This CDR3 is built from 14 residues. The chain has TRBV11-2 and TRBJ2-5, with TRBD2 matching over 7 bases. The source material was PBMCs. The receptor's source is a human donor in good health (CMV status not recorded). Some clones in this sample may be carry-over from other donors' samples. In nucleotides, the CDR3 is TGTGCCAGCAGCGCTCGACTAGCCGGCGGGACCCAGTACTTC. Protein: CASSARLAGGTQYF.